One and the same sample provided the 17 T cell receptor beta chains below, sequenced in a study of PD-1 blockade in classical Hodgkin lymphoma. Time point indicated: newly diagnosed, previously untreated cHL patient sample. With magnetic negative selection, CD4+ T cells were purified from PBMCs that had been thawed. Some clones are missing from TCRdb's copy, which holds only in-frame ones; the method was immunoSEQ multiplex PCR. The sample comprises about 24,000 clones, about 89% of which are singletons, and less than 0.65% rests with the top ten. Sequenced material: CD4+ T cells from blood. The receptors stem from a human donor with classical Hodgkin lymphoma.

The CDR3 DNA sequence: TGTGCCAGCCAAGGTCCAGGGGACGCCTACGAGCAGTACTTC. Protein sequence: CASQGPGDAYEQYF. This chain connects TRBV28 to TRBJ2-7; maybe TRBD1 (6 bases). Germline CDR1 reads MDHEN; CDR2 reads SYDVKM. V was trimmed by 8 bases and J by 2 bases, leaving 16 bases between them. CDR3 size: 14 residues.

CDR3: CASSPSAGGITDTQYF. CDR3 bases: TGTGCCAGCAGCCCTAGTGCGGGGGGGATCACAGATACGCAGTATTTT. This chain links TRBV14 with TRBJ2-3, with 9 bases that match TRBD2. There are 16 residues in the CDR3. The germline gives CDR1 SGHDN, CDR2 FVKESK. The V gene end was trimmed by 4 bases and the J gene end by 2 bases; junction bases not matched to a gene: 7.

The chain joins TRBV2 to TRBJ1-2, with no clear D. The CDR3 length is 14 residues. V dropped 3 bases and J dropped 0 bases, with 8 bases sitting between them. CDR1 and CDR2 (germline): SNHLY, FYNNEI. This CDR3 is CASSDTAPNYGYTF. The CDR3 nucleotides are TGTGCCAGCAGTGACACAGCACCTAACTATGGCTACACCTTC.

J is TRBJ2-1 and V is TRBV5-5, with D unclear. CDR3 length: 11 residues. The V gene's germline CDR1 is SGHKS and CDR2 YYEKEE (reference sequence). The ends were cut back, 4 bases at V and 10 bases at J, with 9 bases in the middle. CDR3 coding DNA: TGTGCCAGCAGCCCATCCCTAGAGCAGTTCTTC. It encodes CASSPSLEQFF.

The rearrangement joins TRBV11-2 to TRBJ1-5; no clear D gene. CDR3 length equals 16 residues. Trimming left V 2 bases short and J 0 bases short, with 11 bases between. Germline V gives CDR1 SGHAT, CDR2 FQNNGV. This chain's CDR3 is CASSLSTPYSNQPQHF. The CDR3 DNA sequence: TGTGCCAGCAGCTTATCGACCCCTTATAGCAATCAGCCCCAGCATTTT.

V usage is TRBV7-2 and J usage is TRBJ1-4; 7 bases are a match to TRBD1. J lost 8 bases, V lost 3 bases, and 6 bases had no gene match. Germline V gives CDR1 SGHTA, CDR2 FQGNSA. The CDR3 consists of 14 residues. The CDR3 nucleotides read TGTGCCAGCAGCTTGAGGACAGGCTCAGAAAAACTGTTTTTT. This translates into CASSLRTGSEKLFF.

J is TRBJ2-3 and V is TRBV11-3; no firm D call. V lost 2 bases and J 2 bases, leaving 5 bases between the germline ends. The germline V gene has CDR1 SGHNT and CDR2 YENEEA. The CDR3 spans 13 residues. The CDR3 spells CASSLRVTDTQYF. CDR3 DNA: TGTGCCAGCAGCTTAAGGGTCACAGATACGCAGTATTTT.

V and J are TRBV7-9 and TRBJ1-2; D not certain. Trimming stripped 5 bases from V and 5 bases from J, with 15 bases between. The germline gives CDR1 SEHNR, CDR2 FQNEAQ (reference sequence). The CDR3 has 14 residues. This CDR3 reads CASSQTRSSYGYTF. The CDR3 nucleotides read TGTGCCAGCAGCCAAACAAGGAGCTCTTATGGCTACACCTTC. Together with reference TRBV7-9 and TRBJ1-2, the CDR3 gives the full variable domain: DTGVSQNPRHKITKRGQNVTFRCDPISEHNRLYWYRQTLGQGPEFLTYFQNEAQLEKSRLLSDRFSAERPKGSFSTLEIQRTEQGDSAMYLCASSQTRSSYGYTFGSGTRLTVV.

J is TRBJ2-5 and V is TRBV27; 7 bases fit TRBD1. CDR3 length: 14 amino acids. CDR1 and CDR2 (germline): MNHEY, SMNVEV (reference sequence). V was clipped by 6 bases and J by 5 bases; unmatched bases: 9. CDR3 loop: CASSLTGDGETQYF. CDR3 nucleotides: TGTGCCAGCAGCCTAACAGGGGATGGGGAGACCCAGTACTTC.

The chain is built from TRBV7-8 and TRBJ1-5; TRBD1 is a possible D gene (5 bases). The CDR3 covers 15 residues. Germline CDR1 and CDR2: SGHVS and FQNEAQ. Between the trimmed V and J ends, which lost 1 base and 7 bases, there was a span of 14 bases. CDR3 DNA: TGTGCCAGCAGCTTAGTCGGTCTGGGGGGACAGCCCCAGCATTTT. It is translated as CASSLVGLGGQPQHF. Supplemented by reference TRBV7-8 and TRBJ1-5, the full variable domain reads GAGVSQSPRYKVAKRGQDVALRCDPISGHVSLFWYQQALGQGPEFLTYFQNEAQLDKSGLPSDRFFAERPEGSVSTLKIQRTQQEDSAVYLCASSLVGLGGQPQHFGDGTRLSIL.

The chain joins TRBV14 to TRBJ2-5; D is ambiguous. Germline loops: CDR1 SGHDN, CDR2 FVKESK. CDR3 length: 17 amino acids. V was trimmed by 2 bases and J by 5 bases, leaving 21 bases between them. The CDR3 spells CASSQFFTTQVLETQYF. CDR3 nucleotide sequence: TGTGCCAGCAGCCAATTTTTTACTACCCAAGTTTTGGAGACCCAGTACTTC.

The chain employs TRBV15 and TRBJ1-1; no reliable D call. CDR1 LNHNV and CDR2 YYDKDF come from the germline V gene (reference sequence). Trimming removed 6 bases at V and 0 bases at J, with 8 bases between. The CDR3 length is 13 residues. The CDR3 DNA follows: TGTGCCACCAGTATCCGAGTGAACACTGAAGCTTTCTTT. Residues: CATSIRVNTEAFF.

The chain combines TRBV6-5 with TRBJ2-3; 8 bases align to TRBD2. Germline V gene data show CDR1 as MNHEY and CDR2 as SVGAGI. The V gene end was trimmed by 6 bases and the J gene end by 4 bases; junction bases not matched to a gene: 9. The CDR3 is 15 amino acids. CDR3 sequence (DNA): TGTGCCAGCAGGGCCCCGGGAGGGGCGGCAGATACGCAGTATTTT. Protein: CASRAPGGAADTQYF.

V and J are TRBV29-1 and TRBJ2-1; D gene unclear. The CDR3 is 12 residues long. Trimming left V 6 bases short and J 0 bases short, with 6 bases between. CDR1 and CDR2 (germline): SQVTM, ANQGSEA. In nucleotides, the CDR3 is TGCAGCGTGGCCTCCTCCTACAATGAGCAGTTCTTC. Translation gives CSVASSYNEQFF.

The CDR3 sequence is CASSPRQLNTEAFF. The CDR3 bases are TGCGCCAGCAGCCCTCGACAGCTGAACACTGAAGCTTTCTTT. This chain links TRBV5-1 with TRBJ1-1, with D maybe TRBD1 (5 bases). Trimming pared 4 bases from V and 0 bases from J, leaving 10 bases between. This CDR3 is 14 amino acids long. The germline gives CDR1 SGHRS, CDR2 YFSETQ. Full variable domain (remainder filled in from reference TRBV5-1 and TRBJ1-1): KAGVTQTPRYLIKTRGQQVTLSCSPISGHRSVSWYQQTPGQGLQFLFEYFSETQRNKGNFPGRFSGRQFSNSRSEMNVSTLELGDSALYLCASSPRQLNTEAFFGQGTRLTVV.

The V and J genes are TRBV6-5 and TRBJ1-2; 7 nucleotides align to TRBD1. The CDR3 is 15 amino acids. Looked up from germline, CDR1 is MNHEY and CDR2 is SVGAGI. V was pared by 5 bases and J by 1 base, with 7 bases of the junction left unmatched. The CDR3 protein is CASSTPRDSNYGYTF. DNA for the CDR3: TGTGCCAGCAGTACCCCACGGGACAGTAACTATGGCTACACCTTC.

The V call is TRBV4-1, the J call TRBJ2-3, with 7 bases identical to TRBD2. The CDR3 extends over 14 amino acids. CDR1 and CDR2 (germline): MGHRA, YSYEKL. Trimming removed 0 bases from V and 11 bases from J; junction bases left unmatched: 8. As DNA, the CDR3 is TGCGCCAGCAGCCAAGAGGGCACTGGCGGGGGGCAGTATTTT. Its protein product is CASSQEGTGGGQYF.